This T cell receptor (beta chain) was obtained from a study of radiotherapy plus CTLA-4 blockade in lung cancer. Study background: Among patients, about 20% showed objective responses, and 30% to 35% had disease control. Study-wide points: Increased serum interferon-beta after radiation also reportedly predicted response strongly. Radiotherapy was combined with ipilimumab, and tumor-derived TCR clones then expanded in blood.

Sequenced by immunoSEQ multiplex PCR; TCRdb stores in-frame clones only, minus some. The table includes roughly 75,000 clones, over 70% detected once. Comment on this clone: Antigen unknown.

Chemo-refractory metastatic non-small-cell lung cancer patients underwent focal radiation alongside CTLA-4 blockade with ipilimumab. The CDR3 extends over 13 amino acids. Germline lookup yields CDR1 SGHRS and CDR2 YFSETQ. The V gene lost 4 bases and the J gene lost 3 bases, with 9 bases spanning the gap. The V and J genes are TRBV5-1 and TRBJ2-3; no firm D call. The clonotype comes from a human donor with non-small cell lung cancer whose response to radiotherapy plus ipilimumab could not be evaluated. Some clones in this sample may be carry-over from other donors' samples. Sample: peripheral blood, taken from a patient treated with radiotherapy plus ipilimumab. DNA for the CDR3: TGCGCCAGCAGCCGACAAGTTACAGATACGCAGTATTTT. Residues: CASSRQVTDTQYF.